The 2 T cell receptor beta chains in this list originate from one sample, sequenced in a study of OX40 agonist ivuxolimab in advanced cancers. Generated by immunoSEQ multiplex PCR, the TCRdb table keeps only in-frame clones and is missing some. The table lists more than 9,000 clones, 76% of them singletons. Sequenced here: CD4+ or CD8+ T cells sorted from blood, sampled in a trial of the OX40 agonist ivuxolimab. These receptors were taken from an adult with an advanced solid tumor such as melanoma, head and neck, liver or kidney cancer.

This chain connects TRBV6-1 to TRBJ2-7; maybe TRBD2 (6 bases). The germline V and J ends were trimmed by 0 bases and 0 bases, with 6 bases remaining between them. The CDR3 extends over 14 amino acids. Germline values: CDR1 MNHNS, CDR2 SASEGT. CDR3 region: CASSEAGGSYEQYF. The CDR3 bases are TGTGCCAGCAGTGAAGCGGGGGGCTCCTACGAGCAGTACTTC.

V and J are TRBV27 and TRBJ2-7, with 10 bases matching TRBD2. CDR3 length equals 14 residues. Germline values: CDR1 MNHEY, CDR2 SMNVEV (reference sequence). The junction had 4 bases not matched to a gene; V was cut back by 3 bases and J by 5 bases. The CDR3: CASSLVAGGDEQYF. CDR3 sequence (DNA): TGTGCCAGCAGTTTGGTAGCGGGGGGCGACGAGCAGTACTTC.